The TCR beta chain under discussion was sequenced for a study of shared clonotypes between healthy human individuals. Naive CD8 cells comprised CD45RO-negative, CCR7-positively selected cells, excluding terminally differentiated effector memory CD45RA+ cells. Findings and caveats of the study: Even with large depth, rarefaction showed that sorted-subset sequencing was incomplete.

Profiled with immunoSEQ multiplex PCR; TCRdb holds only in-frame clones, not every one. Of more than 2 million clones detected, about 94% appear once; the ten largest clones hold 1% to 1.3%. This CDR3 comprises 14 residues. V dropped 3 bases and J dropped 0 bases, with 8 bases sitting between them. The germline V gene has CDR1 MNHEY and CDR2 SMNVEV (reference sequence). As regards this clone: The antigen is not known. The same CDR3 also results from other DNA sequences found in this sample.

The chain carries TRBV27 and TRBJ1-1, with a possible D match to TRBD1 (5 bases). The sequenced sample consisted of naive CD8+ T cells sorted from blood. This clonotype was obtained from a man aged 18 to 30 in good health. CDR3 DNA: TGTGCCAGCAGTTTTGGGGGGGTGAACACTGAAGCTTTCTTT. Protein sequence: CASSFGGVNTEAFF.